Given below is one T cell receptor beta chain in context. The naive CD8 fraction comprised CD45RO-negative cells positively selected for CCR7 and excluded terminally differentiated effector memory CD45RA+ cells. Repertoires were generated with immunoSEQ multiplex PCR, while TCRdb's copy carries only in-frame clones and drops some. In the table there are hundreds of thousands of clones, around 92% of which are singletons. The data belong to a study of shared clonotypes between healthy human individuals. The sequenced material came from naive CD8+ T cells sorted from blood. This TCR was sampled from a man aged 25 to 40 in good health.

The CDR3 is CASSLGGPYEQYF. The CDR3 region has the DNA TGTGCCAGCAGCTTAGGAGGGCCCTACGAGCAGTACTTC. V usage is TRBV7-8 and J usage is TRBJ2-7, with D possibly matching TRBD2 (5 bases). The germline gives CDR1 SGHVS, CDR2 FQNEAQ. This CDR3 is 13 amino acids long. V was cut by 1 base and J by 2 bases, with 6 bases left in between.